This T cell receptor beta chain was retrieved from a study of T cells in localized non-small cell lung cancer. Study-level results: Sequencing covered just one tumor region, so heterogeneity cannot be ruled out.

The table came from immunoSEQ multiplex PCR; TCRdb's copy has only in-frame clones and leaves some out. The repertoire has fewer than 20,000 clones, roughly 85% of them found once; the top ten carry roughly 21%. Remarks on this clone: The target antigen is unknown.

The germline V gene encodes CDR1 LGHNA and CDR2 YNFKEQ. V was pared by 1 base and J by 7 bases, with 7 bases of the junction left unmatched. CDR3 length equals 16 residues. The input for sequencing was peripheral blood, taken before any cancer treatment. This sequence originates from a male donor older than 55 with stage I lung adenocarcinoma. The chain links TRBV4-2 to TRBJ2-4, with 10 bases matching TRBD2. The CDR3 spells CASSQGLAGEGNIQYF. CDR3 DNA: TGTGCCAGCAGCCAAGGGCTAGCGGGAGAAGGGAACATTCAGTACTTC.